A single TCR beta chain is shown here with its context. Its antigen remains unknown. From germline, CDR1 is SEHNR and CDR2 FQNEAQ (reference sequence). Between the trimmed V and J ends, which lost 6 bases and 6 bases, there was a span of 12 bases. The CDR3 is made up of 13 amino acids. The sample belongs to a study of cytomegalovirus exposure and HLA in healthy donors. The donors were members of the validation cohort comprising over 100 subjects, separate from the roughly 700-subject first cohort. Libraries were prepared by immunoSEQ multiplex PCR; TCRdb keeps only in-frame clonotypes and omits some of them. The sample shows 200,000 to 250,000 clones, roughly 84% of them seen only once. Study outcomes and limitations: Overall, 164 TCR beta chains were annotated as cytomegalovirus-associated.

Sequencing used PBMCs. The chain has TRBV7-9 and TRBJ2-1, with D tentatively TRBD2 (5 bases). The origin of this receptor is a woman under 30 in good health and CMV-seropositive. The CDR3 protein is CASRVASFNEQFF. CDR3 DNA: TGTGCCAGCAGGGTGGCTAGCTTCAATGAGCAGTTCTTC. Variable domain in full (rest from reference TRBV7-9 and TRBJ2-1): DTGVSQNPRHKITKRGQNVTFRCDPISEHNRLYWYRQTLGQGPEFLTYFQNEAQLEKSRLLSDRFSAERPKGSFSTLEIQRTEQGDSAMYLCASRVASFNEQFFGPGTRLTVL.